These 26 T cell receptor beta chains were sequenced from one sample in a study of CD8 T cells in ankylosing spondylitis. Study-wide points: A TCR beta motif of eight highly homologous variants appeared characteristic of ankylosing spondylitis blood.

TCRdb called the 5' RACE reads again in MiXCR, with one record for every CDR3 protein. The sample shows almost 400,000 distinct CDR3 sequences, 20% to 25% of them seen only once. Their antigens are not known. What was sequenced was blood, either unsorted or a sorted T cell fraction (not recorded which). The receptor set was obtained from a male donor with ankylosing spondylitis.

This chain joins TRBV20-1 and TRBJ2-1, with 7 bases lining up with TRBD2. Germline CDR1 DFQATT, CDR2 SNEGSKA (reference sequence). J gave up 6 bases and V 1 base, and 9 bases lay outside the gene matches. The CDR3 runs to 15 residues. This CDR3 reads CSARVGGGIGNEQFF. CDR3 coding DNA: TGCAGTGCTAGAGTCGGGGGAGGGATTGGCAATGAGCAGTTCTTC.

This clonotype was picked up many times. The chain uses TRBV29-1 and TRBJ2-2; TRBD1 matches 8 bases. Germline assignment: CDR1 SQVTM and CDR2 ANQGSEA. V dropped 1 base and J dropped 4; count of bases not matched to a gene: 8. The CDR3 has 16 amino acids. The CDR3 sequence is CSVEGVGRGLTGELFF. The CDR3 DNA is TGCAGCGTTGAAGGAGTCGGCAGGGGGCTCACCGGGGAGCTGTTTTTT.

The chain joins TRBV7-2 to TRBJ2-1; 13 bases agree with TRBD2. V lost 5 bases, J lost 5 bases, and 3 bases stayed unmatched. This CDR3 comprises 15 residues. Germline CDR1 SGHTA, CDR2 FQGNSA. The CDR3 protein is CASSRTSGSDNEQFF. The CDR3 DNA is TGTGCCAGCAGCCGGACTAGCGGGAGTGACAATGAGCAGTTCTTC.

The chain is built from TRBV9 and TRBJ2-7; D ambiguous. The CDR3 covers 15 residues. Germline assignment: CDR1 SGDLS and CDR2 YYNGEE. Trimming left V 0 bases short and J 2 bases short, with 12 bases between. CDR3 nucleotide sequence: TGTGCCAGCAGCGTAGGTAACAGCAGGACCTACGAGCAGTACTTC. Protein product: CASSVGNSRTYEQYF. Based on the CDR3 plus reference TRBV9 and TRBJ2-7, the full variable domain is DSGVTQTPKHLITATGQRVTLRCSPRSGDLSVYWYQQSLDQGLQFLIQYYNGEERAKGNILERFSAQQFPDLHSELNLSSLELGDSALYFCASSVGNSRTYEQYFGPGTRLTVT.

The chain has TRBV19 and TRBJ2-1, with D tentatively TRBD1 (11 bases). This CDR3 has 16 residues. In germline, CDR1 is LNHDA, CDR2 SQIVND (reference sequence). Trimming pared 3 bases from V and 8 bases from J, leaving 20 bases between. CDR3 sequence reads: CASSIGTGGLAYEQFF. The CDR3 DNA reads as TGTGCCAGTAGTATTGGGACAGGGGGACTAGCGTATGAGCAGTTCTTC.

Only a few counts were recorded for this clonotype. For the CDR3, the DNA is TGCGCCAGCAGCTTCGGAGGGGAGCAGCCCCAGCATTTT. Translation: CASSFGGEQPQHF. The chain carries TRBV5-1 and TRBJ1-5; a weak D match, TRBD1 (5 bases). The CDR3 extends over 13 amino acids. The V end lost 2 bases, the J end lost 7 bases, and 10 bases lay between the germline ends. CDR1 is SGHRS, CDR2 YFSETQ, per germline. Full variable domain (remainder filled in from reference TRBV5-1 and TRBJ1-5): KAGVTQTPRYLIKTRGQQVTLSCSPISGHRSVSWYQQTPGQGLQFLFEYFSETQRNKGNFPGRFSGRQFSNSRSEMNVSTLELGDSALYLCASSFGGEQPQHFGDGTRLSIL.

The chain uses TRBV20-1 and TRBJ2-7; 9 bases map to TRBD2. The V and J ends lost 5 bases and 0 bases, in that order; junction bases with no gene match: 5. Looked up from germline, CDR1 is DFQATT and CDR2 is SNEGSKA (reference sequence). The CDR3 has 14 amino acids. The CDR3 coding sequence is TGCAGTGCTCTTAGCGGGGGATCCTCCTACGAGCAGTACTTC. It codes for CSALSGGSSYEQYF.

The table lists this clonotype with many counts. The chain couples TRBV15 to TRBJ2-7, with D unclear. The CDR3 is made up of 14 amino acids. Trimming cost V 0 bases and J 4 bases, with 10 bases left between them. Germline V lookup: CDR1 LNHNV, CDR2 YYDKDF (reference sequence). The CDR3 region is CATSREGGTYEQYF. The CDR3 region has the DNA TGTGCCACCAGCAGAGAGGGCGGAACATACGAGCAGTACTTC.

This clonotype was observed a handful of times. The CDR3 nucleotides read TGTGCCAGCAGCTTAAGCGGAAAAAACATTCAGTACTTC. Its protein is CASSLSGKNIQYF. V is TRBV7-9 and J is TRBJ2-4, with D maybe TRBD2 (5 bases). The V end lost 2 bases, the J end lost 4 bases, and 6 bases lay between the germline ends. This CDR3 is built from 13 residues. CDR1 is SEHNR, CDR2 FQNEAQ, per germline (reference sequence).

V is TRBV7-9 and J is TRBJ2-3; 7 nucleotides align to TRBD1. V dropped 0 bases and J dropped 1; count of bases not matched to a gene: 7. From germline, CDR1 is SEHNR and CDR2 FQNEAQ (reference sequence). CDR3 length: 17 amino acids. The CDR3 spells CASSLALTGAGTDTQYF. The CDR3, as DNA: TGTGCCAGCAGCTTAGCCCTAACAGGGGCGGGCACAGATACGCAGTATTTT.

This clonotype was seen at least ten times. This chain joins TRBV29-1 and TRBJ2-7; 7 positions match TRBD1. This CDR3 has 12 amino acids. The ends lost 4 bases at V and 6 bases at J; junction bases unmatched: 6. The V gene's germline CDR1 is SQVTM and CDR2 ANQGSEA. The CDR3: CSVVQGVGEQYF. In DNA form, the CDR3 reads TGCAGCGTTGTGCAGGGGGTGGGCGAGCAGTACTTC.

This clonotype appeared a few times. The J gene is TRBJ1-5, the V gene TRBV7-2; a weak D match, TRBD1 (5 bases). Germline V gene lookup returns CDR1 SGHTA and CDR2 FQGNSA. V dropped 2 bases and J dropped 0 bases, with 11 bases sitting between them. This CDR3 contains 16 residues. Written as DNA, the CDR3 is TGTGCCAGCAGCTTACGGGGACCGTATAGCAATCAGCCCCAGCATTTT. As protein: CASSLRGPYSNQPQHF.

The chain couples TRBV5-1 to TRBJ2-2, with 7 bases matching TRBD1. Germline CDR1 and CDR2: SGHRS and YFSETQ. J gave up 3 bases and V 5 bases, and 7 bases lay outside the gene matches. There are 15 residues in the CDR3. The CDR3 loop reads CASSIDRVDTGELFF. CDR3 bases: TGCGCCAGCAGTATCGACAGGGTCGACACCGGGGAGCTGTTTTTT.

This clonotype has just a few counts. This chain links TRBV12-3 or TRBV12-4 with TRBJ1-5; D gene ambiguous. The CDR3 has 15 amino acids. Deletions cut 4 bases from V and 9 bases from J, with 19 bases between. DNA for the CDR3: TGTGCCAGCAGTTACACGGACGATGGCTTTAGGCCCCAGCATTTT. This translates into CASSYTDDGFRPQHF.

This clonotype was observed a few times. The chain is built from TRBV28 and TRBJ1-1; no firm D call. This CDR3 is built from 12 residues. With 6 bases removed from V and 6 bases from J, the gap between germline ends came to 11 bases. The germline gives CDR1 MDHEN, CDR2 SYDVKM. The CDR3 DNA follows: TGTGCCAGCAGCCCTTTCCCCGCTGAAGCTTTCTTT. It encodes CASSPFPAEAFF. Drawing the rest from reference TRBV28 and TRBJ1-1, the complete variable domain is DVKVTQSSRYLVKRTGEKVFLECVQDMDHENMFWYRQDPGLGLRLIYFSYDVKMKEKGDIPEGYSVSREKKERFSLILESASTNQTSMYLCASSPFPAEAFFGQGTRLTVV.

This clonotype was observed a few times. The rearrangement uses TRBV4-1 and TRBJ2-1; 11 bases align to TRBD2. J was trimmed by 7 bases and V by 4 bases; bases with no gene match: 3. There are 14 residues in the CDR3. From germline, CDR1 is MGHRA and CDR2 YSYEKL. CDR3 region: CASSPGTSGNEQFF. The CDR3 region has the DNA TGCGCCAGCAGCCCCGGGACTAGCGGAAATGAGCAGTTCTTC.

This clonotype came up a few times. The chain combines TRBV20-1 with TRBJ1-1; the D is unclear. V was shortened by 5 bases and J by 7 bases, with 5 bases between the two germline ends. Germline CDR1 reads DFQATT; CDR2 reads SNEGSKA (reference sequence). This CDR3 contains 9 residues. In DNA form, the CDR3 reads TGCAGTGCTGGAAGTGAAGCTTTCTTT. It codes for CSAGSEAFF.

The chain is built from TRBV6-2 or TRBV6-3 and TRBJ2-2; either TRBD1 or TRBD2 may supply D (5 bases each). Looked up from germline, CDR1 is MNHEY and CDR2 is SVGEGT. CDR3 length equals 16 residues. V lost 2 bases to trimming and J lost 0 bases, with 10 bases between them. The CDR3 region is CASSYGASSNTGELFF. The DNA of the CDR3 is TGTGCCAGCAGTTACGGGGCTAGCTCGAACACCGGGGAGCTGTTTTTT.

V is TRBV29-1 and J is TRBJ2-1; D is possibly TRBD1 (6 bases). CDR3 length: 13 residues. Trimming left V 4 bases short and J 6 bases short, with 13 bases between. The germline V gene encodes CDR1 SQVTM and CDR2 ANQGSEA. The CDR3 region has the DNA TGCAGCGTTGCAGGCAGGGGTGGCAATGAGCAGTTCTTC. It yields the protein CSVAGRGGNEQFF.

This clonotype was detected a few times. The chain employs TRBV12-5 and TRBJ1-5, with unresolved D. V was pared by 1 base and J by 4 bases, with 11 bases between. CDR1 LGHNT and CDR2 FRNRAP come from the germline V gene. There are 15 residues in the CDR3. CDR3 loop: CASGLGGRTNQPQHF. The CDR3 bases are TGTGCTAGTGGTTTGGGAGGACGGACTAATCAGCCCCAGCATTTT.

The rearrangement joins TRBV7-2 to TRBJ2-5, with D unresolved. CDR1 SGHTA and CDR2 FQGNSA come from the germline V gene. The CDR3 contains 14 residues. V was clipped by 6 bases and J by 1 base, with 12 bases between them. The CDR3 spells CASSPLGIQETQYF. The CDR3, as DNA: TGTGCCAGCAGTCCGCTGGGAATCCAAGAGACCCAGTACTTC.

This chain joins TRBV20-1 and TRBJ2-1, with TRBD1 matching over 7 bases. V lost 1 base, J lost 7 bases, and 7 bases stayed unmatched. Germline V gene data show CDR1 as DFQATT and CDR2 as SNEGSKA (reference sequence). This CDR3 is 14 amino acids long. The CDR3 nucleotides are TGCAGTGCTAGAGGCCCGGGACAGTTTAATGAGCAGTTCTTC. Translating it yields CSARGPGQFNEQFF.

J is TRBJ2-7 and V is TRBV11-1, with 7 bases identical to TRBD1. CDR1 SGHAT and CDR2 FQDESV come from the germline V gene (reference sequence). The J segment lost 0 bases and the V segment lost 5 bases, leaving 19 bases of the junction unmatched. The CDR3 length is 19 residues. The CDR3 region is CASSRYRGSVERISYEQYF. CDR3 coding DNA: TGTGCCAGCAGCAGGTACAGGGGATCGGTGGAGCGGATCTCCTACGAGCAGTACTTC.

Only a few counts were recorded for this clonotype. V and J are TRBV19 and TRBJ2-2; D is ambiguous. V dropped 4 bases and J dropped 2 bases, with 14 bases sitting between them. Germline loops: CDR1 LNHDA, CDR2 SQIVND (reference sequence). This CDR3 comprises 16 residues. CDR3 residues: CASSTGVGFNTGELFF. The CDR3 DNA reads TGTGCCAGTAGTACCGGAGTTGGTTTCAACACCGGGGAGCTGTTTTTT.

This rearrangement joins TRBV24-1 to TRBJ2-3, with 10 bases that match TRBD1. The CDR3 spans 15 residues. Losses at the gene ends were 3 bases for V and 5 bases for J; bases not matched to a gene: 4. The germline V gene has CDR1 KGHDR and CDR2 SFDVKD. CDR3 DNA: TGTGCCACCAGTGATGACAGGGGGCGTAAAGATACGCAGTATTTT. This translates into CATSDDRGRKDTQYF.

V and J are TRBV4-1 and TRBJ2-5; the D gene is possibly TRBD2 (5 bases). V lost 1 base to trimming and J lost 1 base, with 13 bases between them. CDR1 is MGHRA and CDR2 is YSYEKL in the germline V gene. The CDR3 has 16 amino acids. The CDR3 region has the DNA TGCGCCAGCAGCCAAGTCGGGAATAGGGTCCAAGAGACCCAGTACTTC. Translation gives CASSQVGNRVQETQYF.